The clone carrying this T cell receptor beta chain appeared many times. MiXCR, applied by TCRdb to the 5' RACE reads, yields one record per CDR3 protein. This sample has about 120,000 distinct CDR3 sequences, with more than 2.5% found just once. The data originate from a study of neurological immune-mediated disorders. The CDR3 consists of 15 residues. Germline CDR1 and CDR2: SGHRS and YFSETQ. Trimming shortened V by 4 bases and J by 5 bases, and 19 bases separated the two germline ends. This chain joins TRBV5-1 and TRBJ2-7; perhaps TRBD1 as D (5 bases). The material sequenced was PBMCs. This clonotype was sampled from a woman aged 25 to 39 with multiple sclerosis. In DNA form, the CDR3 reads TGCGCCAGCAGCCCGGGTGGTGGGGCTTGGGACGAGCAGTACTTC. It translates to CASSPGGGAWDEQYF. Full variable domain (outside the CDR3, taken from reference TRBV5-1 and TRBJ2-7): KAGVTQTPRYLIKTRGQQVTLSCSPISGHRSVSWYQQTPGQGLQFLFEYFSETQRNKGNFPGRFSGRQFSNSRSEMNVSTLELGDSALYLCASSPGGGAWDEQYFGPGTRLTVT.